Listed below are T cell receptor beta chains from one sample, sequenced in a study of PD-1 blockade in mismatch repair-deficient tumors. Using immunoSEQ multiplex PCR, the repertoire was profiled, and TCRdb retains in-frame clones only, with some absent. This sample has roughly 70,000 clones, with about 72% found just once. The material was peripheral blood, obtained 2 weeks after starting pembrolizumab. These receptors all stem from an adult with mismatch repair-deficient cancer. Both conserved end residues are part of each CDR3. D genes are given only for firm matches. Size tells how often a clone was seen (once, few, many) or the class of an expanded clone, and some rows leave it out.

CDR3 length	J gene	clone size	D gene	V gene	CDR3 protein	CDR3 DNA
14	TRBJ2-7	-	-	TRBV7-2	CATARGGVPNEQYF	TGTGCCACGGCAAGGGGGGGGGTTCCCAACGAGCAGTACTTC
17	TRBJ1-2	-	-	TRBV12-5	CASGLVANVGRVYGYTF	TGTGCTAGTGGTTTGGTAGCAAACGTGGGGCGGGTCTATGGCTACACCTTC
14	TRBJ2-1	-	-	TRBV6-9	CASSSPGHSGEQFF	TGTGCCAGCAGTTCTCCGGGACACTCCGGGGAGCAGTTCTTC
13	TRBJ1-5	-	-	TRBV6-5	CASRGNSNQPQHF	TGTGCCAGCAGGGGTAATAGCAATCAGCCCCAGCATTTT
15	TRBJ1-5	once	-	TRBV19	CASSSTGNGNQPQHF	TGTGCCAGTAGTTCCACAGGGAACGGCAATCAGCCCCAGCATTTT
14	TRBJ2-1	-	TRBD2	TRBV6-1	CASSPTSVYNEQFF	TGTGCCAGCAGTCCGACTAGCGTCTACAATGAGCAGTTCTTC
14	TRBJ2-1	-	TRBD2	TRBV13	CASASGRNYNEQFF	TGTGCCAGCGCTAGCGGGAGGAACTACAATGAGCAGTTCTTC
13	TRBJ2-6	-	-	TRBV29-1	CSVESPGANVLTF	TGCAGCGTTGAGAGTCCTGGGGCCAACGTCCTGACTTTC
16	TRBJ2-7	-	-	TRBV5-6	CASSLAVRVETYEQYF	TGTGCCAGCAGCTTGGCGGTCAGGGTGGAAACCTACGAGCAGTACTTC
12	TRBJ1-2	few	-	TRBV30	CAWSPKNYGYTF	TGTGCCTGGAGCCCAAAAAACTATGGCTACACCTTC
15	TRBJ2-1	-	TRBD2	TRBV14	CASSLRGSVYNEQFF	TGTGCCAGCAGCCTCCGCGGGAGTGTCTACAATGAGCAGTTCTTC
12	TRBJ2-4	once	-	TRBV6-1	CASSLSPLLLDF	TGTGCCAGCAGCCTATCGCCCCTCCTTTTGGACTTC
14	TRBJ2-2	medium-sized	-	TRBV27	CASSPTRGPGELFF	TGTGCCAGCAGTCCGACCCGAGGCCCCGGGGAGCTGTTTTTT
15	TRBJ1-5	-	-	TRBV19	CASTKNSAGFQPQHF	TGTGCCAGTACAAAAAATAGCGCAGGCTTTCAGCCCCAGCATTTT
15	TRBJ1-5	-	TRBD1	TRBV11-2	CASSLTGGIDQPQHF	TGTGCCAGCAGCTTGACAGGGGGCATCGATCAGCCCCAGCATTTT
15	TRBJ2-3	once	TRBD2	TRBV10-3	CAISELAGDWDTQYF	TGTGCCATCAGTGAACTAGCGGGAGATTGGGATACGCAGTATTTT
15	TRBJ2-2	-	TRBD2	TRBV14	CASSQLTSGTGELFF	TGTGCCAGCAGCCAGTTGACTAGCGGGACCGGGGAGCTGTTTTTT
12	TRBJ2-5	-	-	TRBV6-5	CASFRDQETQYF	TGTGCCAGCTTCAGGGACCAAGAGACCCAGTACTTC
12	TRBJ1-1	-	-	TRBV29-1	CSVLQGNTEAFF	TGCAGCGTTTTACAGGGGAACACTGAAGCTTTCTTT
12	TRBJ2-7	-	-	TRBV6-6	CASRGPNYEQYF	TGTGCCAGCAGGGGACCAAACTACGAGCAGTACTTC
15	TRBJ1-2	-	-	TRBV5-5	CASSLLTGRSYGYTF	TGTGCCAGCAGCTTGTTAACGGGCCGCTCCTATGGCTACACCTTC
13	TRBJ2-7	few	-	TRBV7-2	CASSLGDIYEQYF	TGTGCCAGCAGCTTAGGGGACATCTACGAGCAGTACTTC
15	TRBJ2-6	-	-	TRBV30	CAWSYGDAGANVLTF	TGTGCCTGGAGTTACGGCGATGCTGGGGCCAACGTCCTGACTTTC
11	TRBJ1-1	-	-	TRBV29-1	CSVPVGTEAFF	TGCAGCGTCCCCGTGGGGACTGAAGCTTTCTTT
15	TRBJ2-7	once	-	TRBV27	CASSLSQGNTYEQYF	TGTGCCAGCAGTTTATCGCAGGGTAACACCTACGAGCAGTACTTC
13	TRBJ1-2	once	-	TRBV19	CASSIEGREGYTF	TGTGCCAGTAGTATCGAGGGCAGGGAGGGCTACACCTTC
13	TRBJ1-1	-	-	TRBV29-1	CSGGTPQAPEAFF	TGCAGCGGGGGGACCCCTCAGGCCCCTGAAGCTTTCTTT
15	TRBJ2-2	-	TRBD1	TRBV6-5	CASDRNRGGTGELFF	TGTGCCAGCGATCGTAACAGGGGCGGGACCGGGGAGCTGTTTTTT
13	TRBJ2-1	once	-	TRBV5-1	CASSLELASKQFF	TGCGCCAGCAGCCTTGAACTAGCATCTAAGCAGTTCTTC
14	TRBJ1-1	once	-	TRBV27	CASSYGGSNTEAFF	TGTGCCAGCAGTTACGGGGGATCTAACACTGAAGCTTTCTTT
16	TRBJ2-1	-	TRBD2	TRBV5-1	CASSLALAGTYNEQFF	TGCGCCAGCAGCTTGGCCCTAGCGGGGACCTACAATGAGCAGTTCTTC
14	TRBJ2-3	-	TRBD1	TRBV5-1	CASSRTGGGDTQYF	TGCGCCAGCAGCCGGACAGGGGGTGGGGATACGCAGTATTTT
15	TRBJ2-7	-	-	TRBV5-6	CASSLVRRSSYEQYF	TGTGCCAGCAGCTTGGTGAGGCGATCCTCCTACGAGCAGTACTTC
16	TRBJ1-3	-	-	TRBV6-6	CASSPRGAHSGNTIYF	TGTGCCAGCAGCCCCCGGGGAGCCCACTCTGGAAACACCATATATTTT
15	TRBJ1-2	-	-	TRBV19	CASSIEAGDAYGYTF	TGTGCCAGTAGTATAGAAGCAGGGGACGCCTATGGCTACACCTTC
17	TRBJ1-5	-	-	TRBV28	CASSSIHRGARNQPQHF	TGTGCCAGCAGTTCAATACACCGGGGGGCTAGGAATCAGCCCCAGCATTTT
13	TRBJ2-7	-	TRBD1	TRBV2	CASSVGQAYEQYF	TGTGCCAGCAGTGTCGGACAGGCCTACGAGCAGTACTTC
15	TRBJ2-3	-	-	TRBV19	CASGLGGGSTDTQYF	TGTGCCAGTGGCTTGGGCGGCGGAAGCACAGATACGCAGTATTTT
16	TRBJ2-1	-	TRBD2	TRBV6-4	CASSFTSGRRGGEQFF	TGTGCCAGCAGTTTTACTAGCGGGCGCCGTGGCGGTGAGCAGTTCTTC
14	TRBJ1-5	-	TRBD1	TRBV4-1	CASSLTGTKGPQHF	TGCGCCAGCAGCCTGACAGGGACGAAGGGACCCCAGCATTTT
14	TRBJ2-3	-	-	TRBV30	CAWDYGLGTDTQYF	TGTGCCTGGGATTATGGGTTGGGGACAGATACGCAGTATTTT
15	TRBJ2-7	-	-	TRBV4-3	CASSQEGSLNYEQYF	TGCGCCAGCAGCCAGGAAGGGAGCCTGAACTACGAGCAGTACTTC
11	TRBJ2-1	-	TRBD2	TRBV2	CASSELAGEFF	TGTGCCAGCAGCGAACTAGCGGGAGAGTTCTTC
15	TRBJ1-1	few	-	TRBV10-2	CASSESGTGNTEAFF	TGCGCCAGCAGTGAGAGTGGTACAGGGAACACTGAAGCTTTCTTT
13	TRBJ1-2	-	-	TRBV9	CASSPQENYGYTF	TGTGCCAGCAGCCCCCAGGAAAACTATGGCTACACCTTC
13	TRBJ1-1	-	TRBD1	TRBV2	CASSTQGLTEAFF	TGTGCCAGCAGTACACAGGGGTTAACTGAAGCTTTCTTT
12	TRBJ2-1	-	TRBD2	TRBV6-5	CASKGLADEQFF	TGTGCCAGCAAAGGACTAGCCGATGAGCAGTTCTTC
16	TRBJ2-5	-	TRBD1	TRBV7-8	CASSILGTGARETQYF	TGTGCCAGCAGTATACTGGGGACAGGGGCCCGGGAGACCCAGTACTTC
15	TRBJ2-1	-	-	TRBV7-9	CASSLAYTGRNEQFF	TGTGCCAGCAGCTTAGCGTATACAGGACGCAATGAGCAGTTCTTC
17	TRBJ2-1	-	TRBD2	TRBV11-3	CASSLNVAREWVNEQFF	TGTGCCAGCAGCTTAAACGTCGCGCGGGAGTGGGTCAATGAGCAGTTCTTC
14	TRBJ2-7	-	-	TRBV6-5	CASHVAGYSYEQYF	TGTGCCAGCCACGTGGCAGGGTACTCCTACGAGCAGTACTTC
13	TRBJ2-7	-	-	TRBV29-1	CSVESGHSYEQYF	TGCAGCGTTGAAAGTGGCCACTCCTACGAGCAGTACTTC
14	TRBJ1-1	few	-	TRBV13	CASSLVQMNTEAFF	TGTGCCAGCAGCTTAGTTCAGATGAACACTGAAGCTTTCTTT
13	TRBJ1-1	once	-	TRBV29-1	CSVAGRLNTEAFF	TGCAGCGTGGCGGGACGATTGAACACTGAAGCTTTCTTT
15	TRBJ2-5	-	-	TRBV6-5	CASSYSDSPQETQYF	TGTGCCAGCAGTTACTCGGACAGCCCCCAAGAGACCCAGTACTTC
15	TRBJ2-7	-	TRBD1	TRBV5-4	CASSLLGTGSYEQYF	TGTGCCAGCAGTTTATTGGGGACAGGCTCCTACGAGCAGTACTTC
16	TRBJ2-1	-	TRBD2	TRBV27	CASSLGGRALVDEQFF	TGTGCCAGCAGTTTAGGAGGGAGGGCCCTTGTGGATGAGCAGTTCTTC
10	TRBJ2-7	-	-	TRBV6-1	CACGTYEQYF	TGTGCCTGCGGGACTTACGAGCAGTACTTC
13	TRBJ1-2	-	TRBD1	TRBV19	CAARTGQEGGYTF	TGTGCCGCCCGGACAGGACAGGAGGGTGGCTACACCTTC